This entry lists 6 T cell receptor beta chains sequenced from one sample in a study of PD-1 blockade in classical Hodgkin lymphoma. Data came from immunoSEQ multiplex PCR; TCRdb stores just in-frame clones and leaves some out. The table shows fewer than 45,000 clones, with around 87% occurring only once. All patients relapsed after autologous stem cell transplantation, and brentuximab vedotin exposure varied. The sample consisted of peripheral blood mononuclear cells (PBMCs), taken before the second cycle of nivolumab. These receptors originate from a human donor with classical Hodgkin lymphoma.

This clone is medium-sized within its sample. CDR3 bases: TGTGCCAGCAGCGCAGGACTAGCGTACGAGCAGTACTTC. It specifies CASSAGLAYEQYF. This rearrangement joins TRBV7-9 to TRBJ2-7; TRBD2 matches at 9 bases. Germline CDR1 reads SEHNR; CDR2 reads FQNEAQ (reference sequence). J gave up 4 bases and V 5 bases, and 3 bases lay outside the gene matches. The CDR3 is 13 amino acids.

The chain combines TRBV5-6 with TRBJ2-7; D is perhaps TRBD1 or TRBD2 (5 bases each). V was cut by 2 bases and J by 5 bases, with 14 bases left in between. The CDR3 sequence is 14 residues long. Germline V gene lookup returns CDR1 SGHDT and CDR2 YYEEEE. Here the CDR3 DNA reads TGTGCCAGCAGCTTCGGGGCAGGGAGCAACGAGCAGTACTTC. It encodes CASSFGAGSNEQYF.

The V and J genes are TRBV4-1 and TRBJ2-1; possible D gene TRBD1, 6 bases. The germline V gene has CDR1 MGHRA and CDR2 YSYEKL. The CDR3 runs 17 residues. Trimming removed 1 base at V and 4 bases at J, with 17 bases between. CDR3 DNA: TGCGCCAGCAGCCAAGTAGCAGGGGCGGCGACATACAATGAGCAGTTCTTC. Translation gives CASSQVAGAATYNEQFF.

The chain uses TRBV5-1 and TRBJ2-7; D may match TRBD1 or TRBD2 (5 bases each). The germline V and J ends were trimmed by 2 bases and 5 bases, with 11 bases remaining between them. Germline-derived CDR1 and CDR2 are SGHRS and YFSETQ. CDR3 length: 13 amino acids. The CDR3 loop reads CASSFSGGNEQYF. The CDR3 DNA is TGCGCCAGCAGCTTCAGTGGGGGAAACGAGCAGTACTTC.

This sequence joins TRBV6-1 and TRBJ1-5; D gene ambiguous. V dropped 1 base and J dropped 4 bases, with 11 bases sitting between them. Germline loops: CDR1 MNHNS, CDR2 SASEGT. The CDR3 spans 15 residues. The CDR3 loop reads CASSEGHGSNQPQHF. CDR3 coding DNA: TGTGCCAGCAGTGAAGGTCATGGCAGTAATCAGCCCCAGCATTTT.

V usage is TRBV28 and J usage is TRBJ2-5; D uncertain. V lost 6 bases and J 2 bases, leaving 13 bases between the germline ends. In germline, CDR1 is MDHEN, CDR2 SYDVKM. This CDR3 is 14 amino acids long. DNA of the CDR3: TGTGCCAGCAGAATGCGAGAACTTCAAGAGACCCAGTACTTC. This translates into CASRMRELQETQYF.